This T cell receptor beta chain was found in a study of T cell responses to AZD1222 COVID-19 vaccine. Points on this clone: Its antigen is still unknown.

Assay used: immunoSEQ multiplex PCR; TCRdb lists only in-frame clones, some missing. The table records some 180,000 clones, about 93% of them present only once. Second-dose intervals of approximately 4 or approximately 12 weeks were pooled. The CDR3 spans 16 residues. Losses at the gene ends were 7 bases for V and 1 base for J; bases not matched to a gene: 6. Germline V gives CDR1 MRHNA, CDR2 SNTAGT. Whole-study findings and limits: Clonal diversity was possibly underestimated; the donors were predominantly white British and more often female. Spike-specific TCRs gained breadth and depth after people received two AZD1222 doses. Among those given AZD1222, only 5 to 7 were seropositive at baseline.

The gene calls are TRBV6-4 and TRBJ2-2; TRBD2 matches at 10 bases. The sample consisted of peripheral blood, taken 28 days after the second AZD1222 dose. This TCR was recovered from an adult who received the AZD1222 COVID-19 vaccine. CDR3 residues: CASMRIAGGNTGELFF. The CDR3 DNA reads as TGTGCCAGCATGCGGATAGCGGGAGGGAACACCGGGGAGCTGTTTTTT.